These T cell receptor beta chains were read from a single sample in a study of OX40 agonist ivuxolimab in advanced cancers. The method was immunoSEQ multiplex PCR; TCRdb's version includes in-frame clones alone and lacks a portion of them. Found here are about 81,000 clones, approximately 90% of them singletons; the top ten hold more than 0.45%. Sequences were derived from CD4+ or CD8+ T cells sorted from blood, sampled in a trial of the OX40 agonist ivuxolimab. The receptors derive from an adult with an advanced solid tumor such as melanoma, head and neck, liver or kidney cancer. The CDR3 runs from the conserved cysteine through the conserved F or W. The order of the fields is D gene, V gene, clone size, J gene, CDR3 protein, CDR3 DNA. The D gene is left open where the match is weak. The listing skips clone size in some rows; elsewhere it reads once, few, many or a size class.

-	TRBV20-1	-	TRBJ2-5	CSAWRETQYF	TGCAGTGCTTGGCGGGAGACCCAGTACTTC
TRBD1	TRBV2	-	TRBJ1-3	CASSRDREGATIYF	TGTGCCAGCAGTAGGGACAGGGAGGGGGCCACCATATATTTT
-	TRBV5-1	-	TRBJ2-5	CASSRDFGETQYF	TGCGCCAGCAGCAGGGACTTCGGAGAGACCCAGTACTTC
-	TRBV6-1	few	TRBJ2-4	CASKEGGGNIQYF	TGTGCCAGCAAAGAGGGGGGCGGAAACATTCAGTACTTC
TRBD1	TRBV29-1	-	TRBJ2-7	CSVGRPGQGPYEQYF	TGCAGCGTTGGGAGACCGGGACAGGGTCCCTACGAGCAGTACTTC
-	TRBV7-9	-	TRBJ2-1	CARKQEARVPYNEQFF	TGTGCCCGTAAACAGGAGGCGAGGGTCCCCTACAATGAGCAGTTCTTC
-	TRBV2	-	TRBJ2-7	CASSQGPGYLYEQYF	TGTGCCAGCAGTCAAGGCCCGGGGTATCTCTACGAGCAGTACTTC
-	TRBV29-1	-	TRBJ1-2	CSVERQSYGYTF	TGCAGCGTTGAACGGCAGTCCTATGGCTACACCTTC
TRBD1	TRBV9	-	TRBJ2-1	CASSEGANYNEQFF	TGTGCCAGCAGCGAGGGGGCAAATTACAATGAGCAGTTCTTC
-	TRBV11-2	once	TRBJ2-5	CASGMGAKRETQYF	TGTGCCAGCGGTATGGGGGCGAAGAGAGAGACCCAGTACTTC
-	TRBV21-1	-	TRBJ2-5	CASKMGVNGPTNSVMKTQYF	TGTGCCAGCAAAATGGGGGTCAATGGCCCGACGAACAGTGTGATGAAGACCCAGTACTTC
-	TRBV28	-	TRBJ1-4	CASSLMMGDGTELFF	TGTGCCAGCAGTTTAATGATGGGAGATGGGACGGAACTGTTTTTT
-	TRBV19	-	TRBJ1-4	CASHRGPNEKLFF	TGTGCCAGTCACCGGGGCCCTAATGAAAAACTGTTTTTT
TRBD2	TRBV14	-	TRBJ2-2	CASSPSGGNTGELFF	TGTGCCAGCAGCCCCAGCGGGGGAAACACCGGGGAGCTGTTTTTT
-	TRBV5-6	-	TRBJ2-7	CASSPGQRAYEQYF	TGTGCCAGCAGCCCAGGTCAGCGGGCCTACGAGCAGTACTTC
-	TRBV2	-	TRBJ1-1	CASRREGIYSTEAFF	TGTGCCAGCAGGAGGGAGGGAATATACAGCACTGAAGCTTTCTTT
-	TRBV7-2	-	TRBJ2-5	CASSLAARRTQYF	TGTGCCAGCAGCTTAGCGGCGAGAAGGACCCAGTACTTC
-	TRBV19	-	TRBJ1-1	CASRRQAGEPEAFF	TGTGCCAGTAGAAGGCAAGCAGGCGAACCTGAAGCTTTCTTT
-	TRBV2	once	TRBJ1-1	CASTQSPANTEAFF	TGTGCCAGCACCCAATCACCAGCAAACACTGAAGCTTTCTTT
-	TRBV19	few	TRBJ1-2	CASSIQSEGYGYTF	TGTGCCAGTAGTATACAGTCCGAGGGGTATGGCTACACCTTC
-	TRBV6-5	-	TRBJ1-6	CASSYSLGENSPLHF	TGTGCCAGCAGTTACTCTTTAGGGGAGAATTCACCCCTCCACTTT
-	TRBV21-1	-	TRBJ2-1	CASSKEDPALRAKQFF	TGTGCCAGCAGCAAAGAGGATCCAGCTCTGAGAGCCAAGCAGTTCTTC
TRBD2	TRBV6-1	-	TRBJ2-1	CATWGGGAANEQFF	TGTGCCACCTGGGGCGGGGGGGCGGCCAATGAGCAGTTCTTC
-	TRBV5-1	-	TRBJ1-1	CASSLAGGSNTEAFF	TGCGCCAGCAGCTTGGCGGGCGGATCGAACACTGAAGCTTTCTTT
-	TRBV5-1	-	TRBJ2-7	CASSSASGHYEQYF	TGCGCCAGCAGCAGTGCCTCAGGGCACTACGAGCAGTACTTC
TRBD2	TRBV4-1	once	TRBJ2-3	CASTRAGVSTDTQYF	TGCGCCAGCACCCGAGCGGGGGTTAGCACAGATACGCAGTATTTT
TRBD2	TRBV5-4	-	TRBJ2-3	CASSLRTSGGITDTQYF	TGTGCCAGCAGCTTACGGACTAGCGGGGGGATCACAGATACGCAGTATTTT
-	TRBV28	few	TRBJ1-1	CAIQVTVNTEAFF	TGTGCCATCCAGGTAACGGTGAACACTGAAGCTTTCTTT
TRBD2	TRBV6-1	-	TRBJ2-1	CASSEGRGDPVFEQFF	TGTGCCAGCAGTGAAGGGCGGGGGGACCCCGTTTTTGAGCAGTTCTTC
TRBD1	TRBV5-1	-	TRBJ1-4	CASNSGGPNEKLFF	TGCGCCAGCAACTCAGGGGGACCTAATGAAAAACTGTTTTTT
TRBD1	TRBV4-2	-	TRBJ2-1	CASSRERQGSYNEQFF	TGTGCCAGCAGCCGGGAAAGACAGGGCAGTTACAATGAGCAGTTCTTC
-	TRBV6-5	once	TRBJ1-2	CASSSLGGGADYGYTF	TGTGCCAGCAGTTCACTCGGGGGGGGCGCAGACTATGGCTACACCTTC
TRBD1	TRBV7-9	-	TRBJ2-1	CASSVGQGWNEQFF	TGTGCCAGCAGCGTGGGACAGGGGTGGAATGAGCAGTTCTTC
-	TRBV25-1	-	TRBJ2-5	CASKTRSWETQYF	TGTGCCAGCAAAACCAGGAGCTGGGAGACCCAGTACTTC
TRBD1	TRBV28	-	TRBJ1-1	CASSRQGALNTEAFF	TGTGCCAGCAGCAGACAGGGGGCCCTGAACACTGAAGCTTTCTTT
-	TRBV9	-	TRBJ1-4	CASSVSEAEKLFF	TGTGCCAGCAGCGTGTCAGAAGCGGAAAAACTGTTCTTT
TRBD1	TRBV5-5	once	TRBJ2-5	CASSQVGRGRETQYF	TGTGCCAGCAGCCAAGTGGGCAGGGGGCGAGAGACCCAGTACTTC
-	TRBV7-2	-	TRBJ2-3	CASSLGGPVPDTQYF	TGTGCCAGCAGCTTAGGGGGGCCGGTGCCAGATACGCAGTATTTT
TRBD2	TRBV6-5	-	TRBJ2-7	CASSPRGGSSYEQYF	TGTGCCAGCAGCCCCCGGGGGGGGAGCTCCTACGAGCAGTACTTC
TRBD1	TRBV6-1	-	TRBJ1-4	CASLTGGTNEKLFF	TGTGCCAGCCTTACAGGGGGAACTAATGAAAAACTGTTTTTT
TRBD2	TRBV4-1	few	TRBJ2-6	CASSQPPGGSGANVLTF	TGCGCCAGCAGCCAGCCTCCGGGGGGGTCTGGGGCCAACGTCCTGACTTTC
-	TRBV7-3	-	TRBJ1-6	CASSFIGQSPLHF	TGTGCCAGCAGCTTTATCGGTCAGTCACCCCTCCACTTT
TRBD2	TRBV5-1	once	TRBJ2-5	CASSLEWGGGETQYF	TGCGCCAGCAGCTTGGAATGGGGGGGTGGCGAGACCCAGTACTTC
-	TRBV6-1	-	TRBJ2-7	CASSPLGLSYEQYF	TGTGCCAGCAGTCCCCTGGGCCTCAGCTACGAGCAGTACTTC
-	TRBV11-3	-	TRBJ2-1	CASSLWTGTGNEQFF	TGTGCCAGCAGCTTATGGACCGGGACTGGGAATGAGCAGTTCTTC
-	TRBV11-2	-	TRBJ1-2	CASSLLQTGYGYTF	TGTGCCAGCAGCTTACTCCAAACAGGGTATGGCTACACCTTC
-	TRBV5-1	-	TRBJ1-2	CASSLETGSYGYTF	TGCGCCAGCAGCTTAGAAACAGGGAGCTATGGCTACACCTTC
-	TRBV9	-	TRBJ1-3	CASSVEIDLFSGNTIYF	TGTGCCAGCAGCGTAGAGATAGACCTTTTCTCTGGAAACACCATATATTTT
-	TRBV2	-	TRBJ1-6	CASSGRVFNSPLHF	TGTGCCAGCAGTGGACGGGTATTTAATTCACCCCTCCACTTT
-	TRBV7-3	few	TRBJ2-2	CASSLGGLLESGELFF	TGTGCCAGCAGCTTAGGGGGGCTCCTAGAGTCCGGGGAGCTGTTTTTT
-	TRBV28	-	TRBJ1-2	CASTIRGFYGYTF	TGTGCCAGCACCATAAGAGGGTTCTATGGCTACACCTTC
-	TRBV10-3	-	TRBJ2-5	CAITDREETQYF	TGTGCCATCACGGACAGAGAAGAGACCCAGTACTTC
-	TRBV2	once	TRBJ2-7	CASTQDEYEQYF	TGTGCCAGCACCCAGGACGAGTACGAGCAGTACTTC
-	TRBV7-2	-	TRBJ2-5	CASSLNPGTQETQYF	TGTGCCAGCAGCTTAAATCCAGGGACGCAAGAGACCCAGTACTTC
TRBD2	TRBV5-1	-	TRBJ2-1	CASSLAGGSQEQFF	TGCGCCAGCAGCTTGGCCGGGGGGTCCCAGGAGCAGTTCTTC